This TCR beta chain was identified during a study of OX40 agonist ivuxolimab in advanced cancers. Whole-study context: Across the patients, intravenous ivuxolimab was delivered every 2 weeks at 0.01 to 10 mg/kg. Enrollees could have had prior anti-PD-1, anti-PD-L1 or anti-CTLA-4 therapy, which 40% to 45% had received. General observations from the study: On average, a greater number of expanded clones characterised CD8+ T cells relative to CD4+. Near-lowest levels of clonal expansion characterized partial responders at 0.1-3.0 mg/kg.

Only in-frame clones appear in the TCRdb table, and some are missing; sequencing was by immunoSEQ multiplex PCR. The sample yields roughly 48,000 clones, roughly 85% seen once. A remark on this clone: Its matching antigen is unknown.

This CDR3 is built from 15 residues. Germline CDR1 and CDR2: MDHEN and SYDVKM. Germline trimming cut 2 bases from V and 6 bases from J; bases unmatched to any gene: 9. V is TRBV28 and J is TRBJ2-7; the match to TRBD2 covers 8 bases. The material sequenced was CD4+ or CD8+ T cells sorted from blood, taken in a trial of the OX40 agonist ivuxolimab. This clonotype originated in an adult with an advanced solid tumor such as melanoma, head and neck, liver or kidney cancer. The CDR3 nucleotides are TGTGCCAGCAGTTTAGGACTAGCCCGGACTGGCGAGCAGTACTTC. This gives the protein CASSLGLARTGEQYF.